Following are 10 T cell receptor beta chains from one sample sequenced in a study of graft-versus-host responses after intestinal transplantation. Assay: immunoSEQ multiplex PCR; the TCRdb copy retains only in-frame clones and omits some. The sample contains more than 9,000 clones, 78% of which appear only once. Intraepithelial lymphocytes and lamina propria lymphocytes were released through processing of graft tissue. The source was ileum tissue, collected approximately 530 days after intestinal transplant. The receptor set was obtained from a human patient who received an intestinal transplant, so some T cells may come from the graft donor.

The rearrangement links TRBV6-5 to TRBJ1-2; TRBD1 matches at 8 bases. The CDR3 length is 14 residues. V gave up 7 bases and J gave up 4 bases; unmatched junction bases: 8. Germline V gene lookup returns CDR1 MNHEY and CDR2 SVGAGI. This CDR3 reads CASTDRGSLYGYTF. The CDR3 DNA is TGTGCCAGCACCGACAGGGGATCTCTCTATGGCTACACCTTC.

With regard to this clone: Other DNA sequences in this sample translate to the same CDR3. The V and J genes are TRBV5-4 and TRBJ2-5, with 13 bases matching TRBD2. From germline, CDR1 is SGHNT and CDR2 YYREEE (reference sequence). V shed 3 bases and J 5 bases; nucleotides not matched to a gene: 7. The CDR3 sequence is 16 residues long. CDR3: CASSSGLAGVGETQYF. In DNA form, the CDR3 reads TGTGCCAGCAGCTCAGGACTAGCGGGGGTGGGGGAGACCCAGTACTTC.

The J gene is TRBJ2-5, the V gene TRBV5-1, with 9 bases that match TRBD1. Unmatched junction bases numbered 5, after V lost 0 bases and J lost 5 bases. The V gene's germline CDR1 is SGHRS and CDR2 YFSETQ. This CDR3 is built from 15 residues. The chain's CDR3 is CASSLGDREGETQYF. The CDR3, as DNA: TGCGCCAGCAGCTTGGGGGACAGGGAGGGCGAGACCCAGTACTTC.

The gene calls are TRBV28 and TRBJ2-1; 13 bases line up with TRBD2. The CDR3 has 16 residues. J lost 10 bases, V lost 2 bases, and 8 bases had no gene match. Germline CDR1 MDHEN, CDR2 SYDVKM. The CDR3 loop reads CASSLAATSGRSEQFF. CDR3 sequence (DNA): TGTGCCAGCAGTTTAGCGGCGACTAGCGGGAGGTCGGAGCAGTTCTTC.

V usage is TRBV15 and J usage is TRBJ2-7; D remains ambiguous. The CDR3 is 14 amino acids. Germline V gene lookup returns CDR1 LNHNV and CDR2 YYDKDF (reference sequence). V was clipped by 0 bases and J by 7 bases, with 13 bases between them. The CDR3 DNA reads as TGTGCCACCAGCAGAGATCGTGGCCCTCGGGAGCAGTACTTC. Translation: CATSRDRGPREQYF.

CDR3 nucleotides: TGTGCCAGCAGTGTGGGATTAGCAGGGACCCAGTACTTC. Protein: CASSVGLAGTQYF. V and J are TRBV6-5 and TRBJ2-5, with D unclear. Germline CDR1 reads MNHEY; CDR2 reads SVGAGI. The V and J ends lost 5 bases and 7 bases respectively, with 14 bases between them. The CDR3 consists of 13 residues.

This clone was seen only once. CDR3 in DNA: TGTGCCGCAGGGAAATCAACCTACGAGCAGTACTTC. The encoded protein is CAAGKSTYEQYF. The gene calls are TRBV6-6 and TRBJ2-7, with a tentative D call TRBD1 (5 bases). The V gene's germline CDR1 is MNHNY and CDR2 SVGAGI (reference sequence). This CDR3 has 12 residues. Between the trimmed V and J ends, which lost 11 bases and 2 bases, there was a span of 13 bases.

The genes are TRBV2 and TRBJ1-3; maybe TRBD1 (5 bases). The V gene's germline CDR1 is SNHLY and CDR2 FYNNEI. This CDR3 region has 15 residues. The V end lost 3 bases, the J end lost 0 bases, and 9 bases lay between the germline ends. The CDR3 coding sequence is TGTGCCAGCAGTGAGGGGGGGTCCTCTGGAAACACCATATATTTT. Its translation is CASSEGGSSGNTIYF.

The genes are TRBV5-1 and TRBJ2-5; 16 bases fit TRBD2. This CDR3 spans 17 amino acids. CDR1 is SGHRS, CDR2 YFSETQ, per germline. J was trimmed by 4 bases and V by 6 bases; bases with no gene match: 9. In DNA form, the CDR3 reads TGCGCCAGCATCCCGGGACTAGCGGGAGGGTTTGCAGAGACCCAGTACTTC. Translating gives CASIPGLAGGFAETQYF.

The V and J genes are TRBV5-4 and TRBJ1-1, with D hard to call. Trimming took off 2 bases at V and 5 bases at J, with 10 bases between the two ends. The CDR3 runs to 13 residues. CDR1 SGHNT and CDR2 YYREEE come from the germline V gene (reference sequence). CDR3: CASSLFGMTEAFF. The CDR3 coding sequence is TGTGCCAGCAGCTTATTCGGAATGACTGAAGCTTTCTTT.